These 2 T cell receptor beta chains share one sample of origin, sequenced in a study of T cell changes during pregnancy in multiple sclerosis. Measured with immunoSEQ multiplex PCR; TCRdb has only the in-frame clones, and not every one. The sample shows tens of thousands of clones, roughly 92% of them seen only once. Source: peripheral blood, taken in the second trimester of pregnancy. The source is a female donor with multiple sclerosis, enrolled in a pregnancy study.

The CDR3 spells CASSDRAGGNTDTQYF. DNA of the CDR3: TGTGCCAGCAGTGATCGAGCGGGGGGGAACACAGATACGCAGTATTTT. The chain couples TRBV6-1 to TRBJ2-3; 10 nucleotides align to TRBD2. Germline V gives CDR1 MNHNS, CDR2 SASEGT. The trim removed 3 bases at V and 2 bases at J, leaving 5 bases unmatched. The CDR3 runs 16 residues.

CDR3: CASSLRGEQFF. The CDR3 DNA sequence: TGCGCCAGCAGCTTGCGGGGTGAGCAGTTCTTC. This sequence joins TRBV5-1 and TRBJ2-1; D is possibly TRBD2 (5 bases). The CDR3 extends over 11 amino acids. CDR1 SGHRS and CDR2 YFSETQ come from the germline V gene. V dropped 1 base and J dropped 9 bases, with 5 bases sitting between them. Variable domain in full (rest from reference TRBV5-1 and TRBJ2-1): KAGVTQTPRYLIKTRGQQVTLSCSPISGHRSVSWYQQTPGQGLQFLFEYFSETQRNKGNFPGRFSGRQFSNSRSEMNVSTLELGDSALYLCASSLRGEQFFGPGTRLTVL.